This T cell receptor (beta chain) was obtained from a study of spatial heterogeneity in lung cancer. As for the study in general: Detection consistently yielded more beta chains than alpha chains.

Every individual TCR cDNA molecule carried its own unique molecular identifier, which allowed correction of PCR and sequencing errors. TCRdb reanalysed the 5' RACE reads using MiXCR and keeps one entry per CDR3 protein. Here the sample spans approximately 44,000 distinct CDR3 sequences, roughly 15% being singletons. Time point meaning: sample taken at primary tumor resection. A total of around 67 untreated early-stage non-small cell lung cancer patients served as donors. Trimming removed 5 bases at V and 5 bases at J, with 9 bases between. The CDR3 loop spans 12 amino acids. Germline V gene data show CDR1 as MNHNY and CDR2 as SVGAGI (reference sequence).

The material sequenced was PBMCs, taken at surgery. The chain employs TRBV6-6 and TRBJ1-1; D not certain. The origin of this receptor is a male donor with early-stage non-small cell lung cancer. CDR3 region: CASSPWRTEAFF. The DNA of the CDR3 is TGTGCCAGCAGTCCTTGGCGGACTGAAGCTTTCTTT.